Reported below is one TCR beta chain. Healthy bone marrow donors made up the donor group. Trimming pared 5 bases from V and 4 bases from J, leaving 20 bases between. Per germline, CDR1 LNHNV and CDR2 YYDKDF (reference sequence). This CDR3 spans 16 amino acids. The PCR ran on 60 Vbeta and 13 Jbeta primers. Using immunoSEQ multiplex PCR, the repertoire was profiled, and TCRdb retains in-frame clones only, with some absent. The table has around 210,000 clones, 70% to 90% seen once. This entry belongs to a study of cytomegalovirus exposure and HLA in healthy donors. Input material: PBMCs. The V call is TRBV15, the J call TRBJ2-5; TRBD2 might be the D (7 bases). This receptor was taken from a girl aged 2-9 years in good health and CMV-seronegative. CDR3 sequence: CATSPRGARGGETQYF. The CDR3 DNA reads as TGTGCCACCAGCCCTCGTGGAGCGAGGGGGGGAGAGACCCAGTACTTC.